This TCR beta chain was recorded in a study of blood T cells in healthy people across ages. The V gene's germline CDR1 is KGHSH and CDR2 LQKENI. This CDR3 is built from 14 residues. PCR was performed a second time for roughly 7 to 12 cycles using a sample-barcoded 5' primer and a J-beta primer mix. TCRdb re-analysed the 5' RACE reads in MiXCR, keeping a single row per CDR3 protein. The sample carries 2 million or so distinct CDR3 sequences, roughly 50% recorded once. This clonotype was observed a few times. PBMCs numbering at least 7 million were isolated per sample. The chain recombines TRBV18 with TRBJ2-5; the D is unclear. The last part of the DNA fits TRBJ2-7 better; the J call may be wrong. Sequencing used blood. The origin of this receptor is a woman between 40 and 55 years old in good health. This chain's CDR3 is CASSPPESAHEQYF. The DNA for the CDR3 is TGTGCCAGCTCACCACCAGAGTCGGCTCACGAGCAGTACTTC.